The sequence of this TCR beta chain was determined in a study of identifying expanded T cells in peripheral blood. Study results and caveats: Over two and four weeks, about 15 and 18 clones changed, versus 1.2 between replicates.

Comment on this clone: Its antigen remains unknown.

Trimming shortened V by 4 bases and J by 0 bases, and 20 bases separated the two germline ends. Germline lookup yields CDR1 SGDLS and CDR2 YYNGEE. This CDR3 has 18 residues. Method: immunoSEQ multiplex PCR; TCRdb's copy keeps in-frame clones and lacks some. The profile shows approximately 130,000 clones, around 84% of them singletons. This chain links TRBV9 with TRBJ2-1; D might be TRBD2 (7 bases). Sample: blood. The clonotype originates from a person aged 18 to 70 in good health. For the CDR3, the DNA is TGTGCCAGCAGCCCACTAGGGGGGGGGCGCAGCTCCTACAATGAGCAGTTCTTC. Translation: CASSPLGGGRSSYNEQFF.